This TCR beta chain was recorded in a study of OX40 agonist ivuxolimab in advanced cancers. The data were produced by immunoSEQ multiplex PCR, yet TCRdb's version contains in-frame clones alone and is incomplete. The table lists tens of thousands of clones, about 90% of them singletons. In germline, CDR1 is DFQATT, CDR2 SNEGSKA (reference sequence). CDR3 length equals 11 residues. Between the trimmed V and J ends, which lost 3 bases and 2 bases, there was a span of 5 bases. The chain carries TRBV20-1 and TRBJ2-7; D is unresolved. Source: CD4+ or CD8+ T cells sorted from blood, taken in a trial of the OX40 agonist ivuxolimab. The receptor was isolated from an adult with an advanced solid tumor such as melanoma, head and neck, liver or kidney cancer. The chain's CDR3 is CSARTTYEQYF. The CDR3 bases are TGCAGTGCTAGGACAACCTACGAGCAGTACTTC.